The 7 T cell receptor beta chains below come from one sample, sequenced in a study of cytomegalovirus exposure and HLA in healthy donors (dated 2017 in TCRdb). The library was obtained by the immunoSEQ multiplex PCR assay. For the multiplex PCR, a mixture combining 60 forward primers for TCR Vbeta segments and 13 reverse primers for TCR Jbeta segments was used. In TCRdb, the immuneACCESS table is reduced to in-frame sequences with V and J assigned. These tables do not hold every clone; where another copy was compared, an unresolved V gene accounts for under half, and the others remain unexplained. This sample comprises some 80,000 clones, around 78% of them detected only once. Approximately 6% of the sample is in the top ten clones. The specimen was PBMCs. The source of these receptors is a man in his late teens or twenties in good health and CMV-seropositive.

This clone was seen just once. V and J are TRBV28 and TRBJ2-7; weak D call: TRBD2 (7 bases). The germline CDR1 and CDR2 sequences are MDHEN and SYDVKM. The CDR3 contains 15 residues. V was shortened by 4 bases and J by 3 bases, with 16 bases between the two germline ends. CDR3 region: CASSWTGGAIYEQYF. The CDR3 DNA follows: TGTGCCAGCAGTTGGACGGGGGGCGCAATCTACGAGCAGTACTTC.

About this clone itself: Germline and junction disagree at one end, which may indicate a read error. The chain carries TRBV7-7 and TRBJ2-1, with 8 bases identical to TRBD1. The CDR3 has 14 residues. Germline CDR1 reads SSHAT; CDR2 reads FNYEAQ (reference sequence). The CDR3 region has the DNA TGTGCTAGCAGCCCCGGGACAGGACAAGATGAGCAGTTCTTC. Its translation is CASSPGTGQDEQFF.

The J gene is TRBJ1-5, the V gene TRBV4-1; a weak D match, TRBD1 (6 bases). Trimming removed 5 bases at V and 0 bases at J, with 17 bases between. CDR1 MGHRA and CDR2 YSYEKL come from the germline V gene. This CDR3 contains 17 residues. CDR3 region: CASSSKGGIGSNQPQHF. The CDR3, as DNA: TGCGCCAGCAGCAGCAAAGGGGGAATTGGTAGCAATCAGCCCCAGCATTTT.

The rearrangement joins TRBV5-8 to TRBJ1-1, with D perhaps TRBD1 (6 bases). This CDR3 is 11 amino acids long. V was shortened by 1 base and J by 8 bases, with 6 bases between the two germline ends. CDR1 and CDR2 from the germline V gene are SGHTS and YDEGEE. Here the CDR3 reads CASSLRGEAFF. CDR3 sequence (DNA): TGTGCCAGCAGCTTGAGGGGGGAAGCTTTCTTT.

J is TRBJ1-1 and V is TRBV7-8; possible D gene TRBD1, 6 bases. Trimming cost V 5 bases and J 3 bases, with 13 bases left between them. This CDR3 contains 14 residues. Germline V gene lookup returns CDR1 SGHVS and CDR2 FQNEAQ. CDR3 in amino acids: CASSVDRSDTEAFF. For the CDR3, the DNA is TGTGCCAGCAGCGTCGACAGGTCGGACACTGAAGCTTTCTTT.

The V and J genes are TRBV10-2 and TRBJ1-1; tentatively, D is TRBD1 (5 bases). Germline assignment: CDR1 WSHSY and CDR2 SAAADI. Trimming removed 7 bases at V and 0 bases at J, with 9 bases between. This CDR3 is 13 amino acids long. CDR3 bases: TGCGCCAGCACTCAGACAGTGAACACTGAAGCTTTCTTT. It is translated as CASTQTVNTEAFF.

The chain carries TRBV27 and TRBJ2-7; 14 bases map to TRBD2. Germline CDR1 is MNHEY and CDR2 is SMNVEV (reference sequence). V shed 4 bases and J 6 bases; nucleotides not matched to a gene: 5. The CDR3 extends over 15 amino acids. Written as DNA, the CDR3 is TGTGCCAGCAGTTCCGGGACTAGCGGGAGAAGCGAGCAGTACTTC. This translates into CASSSGTSGRSEQYF.